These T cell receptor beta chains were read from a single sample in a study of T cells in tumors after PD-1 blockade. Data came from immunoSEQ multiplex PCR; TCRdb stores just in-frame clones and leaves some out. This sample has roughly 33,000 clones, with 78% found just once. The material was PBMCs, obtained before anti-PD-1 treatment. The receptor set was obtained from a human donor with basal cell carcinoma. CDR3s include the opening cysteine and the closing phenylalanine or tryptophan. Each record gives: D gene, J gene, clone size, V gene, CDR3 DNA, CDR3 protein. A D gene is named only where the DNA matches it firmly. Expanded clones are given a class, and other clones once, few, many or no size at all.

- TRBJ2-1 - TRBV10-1 TGCGCCAGCAGTGAGTGGTACAATGAGCAGTTCTTC CASSEWYNEQFF
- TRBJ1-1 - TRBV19 TGTGCCAGTAGTACCCTCACTAAGACGAACACTGAAGCTTTCTTT CASSTLTKTNTEAFF
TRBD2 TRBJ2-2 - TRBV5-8 TGTGCCAGCAGCTTGATCCATCTAGCGGCCCGACCCACCGGGGAGCTGTTTTTT CASSLIHLAARPTGELFF
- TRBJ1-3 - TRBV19 TGTGCCAGTAGTGCAGTGAACTCTGGAAACACCATATATTTT CASSAVNSGNTIYF
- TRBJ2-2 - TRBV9 TGTGCCAGCAGCGTGGAGGGTCGGGGCACCGGGGAGCTGTTTTTT CASSVEGRGTGELFF
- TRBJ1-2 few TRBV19 TGTGCCAGTAGCGAGAGGGGATACTATGGCTACACCTTC CASSERGYYGYTF
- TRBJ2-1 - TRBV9 TGTGCCAGCAGCGTAGGAGGGACCACCTACAATGAGCAGTTCTTC CASSVGGTTYNEQFF
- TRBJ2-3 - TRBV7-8 TGTGCCAGCAGCTCAGGGGGGGGGACTGGGACAGATACGCAGTATTTT CASSSGGGTGTDTQYF
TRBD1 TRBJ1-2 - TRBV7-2 TGTGCCAGCAGCCCTGGACAGGTGGATGGCTACACCTTC CASSPGQVDGYTF
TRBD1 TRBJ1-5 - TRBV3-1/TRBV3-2 TGTGCCAGCAGCCAAGATGGTGACGGGACAGGGCCCTATAGCAATCAGCCCCAGCATTTT CASSQDGDGTGPYSNQPQHF
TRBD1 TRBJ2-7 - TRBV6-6 TGTGCCAGCAGAGATACAGGGGTCGGGGACGAGCAGTACTTC CASRDTGVGDEQYF
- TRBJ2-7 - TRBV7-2 TGTGCCAGCAGCCTAGAGTTTGGAAGGAACGAGCAGTACTTC CASSLEFGRNEQYF
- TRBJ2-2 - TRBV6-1 TGTGCCAGCAGTGAGTGGGGCGACACCGGGGAGCTGTTTTTT CASSEWGDTGELFF